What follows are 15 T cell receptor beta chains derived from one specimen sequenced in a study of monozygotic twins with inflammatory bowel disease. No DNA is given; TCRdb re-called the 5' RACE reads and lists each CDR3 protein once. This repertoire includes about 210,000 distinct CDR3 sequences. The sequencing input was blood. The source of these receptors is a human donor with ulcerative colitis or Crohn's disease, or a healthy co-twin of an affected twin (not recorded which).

This CDR3 is CATSDSRQHQPQHF. The rearrangement joins TRBV24-1 to TRBJ1-5. CDR3 length: 14 residues. Germline CDR1 is KGHDR and CDR2 is SFDVKD.

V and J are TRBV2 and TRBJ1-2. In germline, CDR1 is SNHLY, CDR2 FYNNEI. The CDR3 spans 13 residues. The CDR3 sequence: CASRETENYGYTF.

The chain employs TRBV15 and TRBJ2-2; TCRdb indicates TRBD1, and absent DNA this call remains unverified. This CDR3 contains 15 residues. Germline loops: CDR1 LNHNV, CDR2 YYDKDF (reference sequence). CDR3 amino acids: CATSRAYTGNGELFF.

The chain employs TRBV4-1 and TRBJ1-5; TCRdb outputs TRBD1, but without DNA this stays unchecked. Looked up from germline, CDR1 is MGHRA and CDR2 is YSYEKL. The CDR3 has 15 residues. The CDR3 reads CASSQEGKGAQPQHF.

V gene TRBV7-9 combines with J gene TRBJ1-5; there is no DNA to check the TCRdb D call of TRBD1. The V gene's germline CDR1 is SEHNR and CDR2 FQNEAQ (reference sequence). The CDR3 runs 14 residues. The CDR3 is CASSSQGGAQPQHF. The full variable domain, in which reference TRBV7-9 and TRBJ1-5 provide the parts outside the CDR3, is DTGVSQNPRHKITKRGQNVTFRCDPISEHNRLYWYRQTLGQGPEFLTYFQNEAQLEKSRLLSDRFSAERPKGSFSTLEIQRTEQGDSAMYLCASSSQGGAQPQHFGDGTRLSIL.

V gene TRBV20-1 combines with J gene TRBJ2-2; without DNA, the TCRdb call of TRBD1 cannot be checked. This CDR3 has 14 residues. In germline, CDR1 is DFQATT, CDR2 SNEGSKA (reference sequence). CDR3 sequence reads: CSAGAGGSTGELFF.

The CDR3 here is CASSEAHGESEAFF. The genes are TRBV6-1 and TRBJ1-1. Germline V gene lookup returns CDR1 MNHNS and CDR2 SASEGT. The CDR3 runs 14 residues.

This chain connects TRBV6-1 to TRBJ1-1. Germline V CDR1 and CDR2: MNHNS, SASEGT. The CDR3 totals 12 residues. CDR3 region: CASSPTWTEAFF.

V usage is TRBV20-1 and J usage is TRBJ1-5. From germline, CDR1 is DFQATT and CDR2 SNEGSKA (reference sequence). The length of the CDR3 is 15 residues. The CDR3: CSANQGGQLNQPQHF.

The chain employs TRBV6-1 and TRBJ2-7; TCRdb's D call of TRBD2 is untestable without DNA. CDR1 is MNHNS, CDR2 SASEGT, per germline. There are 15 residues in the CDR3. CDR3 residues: CASSKRTSGGYEQYF.

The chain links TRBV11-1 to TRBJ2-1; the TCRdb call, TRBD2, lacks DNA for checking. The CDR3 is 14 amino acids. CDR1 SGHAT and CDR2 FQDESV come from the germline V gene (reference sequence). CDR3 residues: CASSSQRGGREQFF.

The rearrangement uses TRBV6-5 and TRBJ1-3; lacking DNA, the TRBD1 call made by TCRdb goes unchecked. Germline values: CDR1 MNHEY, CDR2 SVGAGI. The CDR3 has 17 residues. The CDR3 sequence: CASSYSTGSTGGNTIYF.

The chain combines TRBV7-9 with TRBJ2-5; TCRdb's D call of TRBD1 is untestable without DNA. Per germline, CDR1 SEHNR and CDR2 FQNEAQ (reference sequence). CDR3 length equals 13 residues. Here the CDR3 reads CASSSDRYETQYF.

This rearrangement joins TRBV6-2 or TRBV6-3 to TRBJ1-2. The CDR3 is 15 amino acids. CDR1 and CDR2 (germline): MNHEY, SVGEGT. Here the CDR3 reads CASSSIVTRAYGYTF.

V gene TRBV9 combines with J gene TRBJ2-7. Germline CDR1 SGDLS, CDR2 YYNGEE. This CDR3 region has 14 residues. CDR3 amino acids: CASSVGVESYEQYF. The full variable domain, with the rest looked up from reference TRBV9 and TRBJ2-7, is DSGVTQTPKHLITATGQRVTLRCSPRSGDLSVYWYQQSLDQGLQFLIQYYNGEERAKGNILERFSAQQFPDLHSELNLSSLELGDSALYFCASSVGVESYEQYFGPGTRLTVT.